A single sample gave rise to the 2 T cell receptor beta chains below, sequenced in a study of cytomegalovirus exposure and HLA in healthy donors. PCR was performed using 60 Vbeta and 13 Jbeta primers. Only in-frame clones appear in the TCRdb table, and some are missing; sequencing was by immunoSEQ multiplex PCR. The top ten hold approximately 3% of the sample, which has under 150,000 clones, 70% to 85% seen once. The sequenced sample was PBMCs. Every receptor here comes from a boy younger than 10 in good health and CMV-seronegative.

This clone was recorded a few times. The CDR3 region has the DNA TGTGCCAGCAGTCCAAGACTAGCGGGGGGAATGGAGACCCAGTACTTC. Translation gives CASSPRLAGGMETQYF. The chain joins TRBV11-2 to TRBJ2-5; 13 bases are shared with TRBD2. CDR3 length: 16 residues. Trimming took 6 bases from V and 5 from J; bases not matched to a gene: 9. The germline V gene encodes CDR1 SGHAT and CDR2 FQNNGV. The entire variable domain, with the rest obtained from reference TRBV11-2 and TRBJ2-5, is as follows: EAGVAQSPRYKIIEKRQSVAFWCNPISGHATLYWYQQILGQGPKLLIQFQNNGVVDDSQLPKDRFSAERLKGVDSTLKIQPAKLEDSAVYLCASSPRLAGGMETQYFGPGTRLLVL.

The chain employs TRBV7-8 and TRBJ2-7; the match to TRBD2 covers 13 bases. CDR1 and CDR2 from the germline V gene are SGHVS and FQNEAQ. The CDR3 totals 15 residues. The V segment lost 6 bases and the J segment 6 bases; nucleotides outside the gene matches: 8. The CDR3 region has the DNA TGTGCCAGCAGACCCGGGACTAGCGGGATTGGCGAGCAGTACGTC. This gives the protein CASRPGTSGIGEQYV.